These 25 T cell receptor beta chains originate from one sample sequenced in a study of Graves' ophthalmopathy and Graves' hyperthyroidism. RNA transcripts served as template for amplifying TCR beta CDR3 sequences. HTBI primers were used in a first-round RT-PCR, which preceded a second-round multiplex PCR. Using its own MiXCR run on the multiplex PCR reads, TCRdb lists one record per CDR3 protein. Altogether hundreds of thousands of distinct CDR3 sequences are present, roughly 20% being singletons, with the ten largest covering 3%. What was sequenced was peripheral blood. These receptors were obtained from a woman aged 18-35 years with stable Graves' hyperthyroidism.

This clonotype has ten or more counts. The J gene is TRBJ1-2, the V gene TRBV30; D is ambiguous. V gave up 1 base and J gave up 10 bases, with 13 bases separating them. The CDR3 is 12 amino acids. In germline, CDR1 is GTSNPN, CDR2 SVGIG (reference sequence). CDR3: CAWSAITAAYTF. Written as DNA, the CDR3 is TGTGCCTGGAGTGCCATAACGGCTGCCTACACCTTC.

This clonotype was seen ten or more times. The V and J genes are TRBV5-4 and TRBJ2-5; D unclear. CDR3 length: 13 amino acids. The V end was cut by 4 bases, the J end by 0 bases, with 7 bases between. Germline V gives CDR1 SGHNT, CDR2 YYREEE (reference sequence). Written as DNA, the CDR3 is TGTGCCAGCAGCATCAGATACCAAGAGACCCAGTACTTC. It encodes CASSIRYQETQYF.

V and J are TRBV5-1 and TRBJ2-7; D is perhaps TRBD2 (5 bases). The CDR3 consists of 12 residues. Germline V gives CDR1 SGHRS, CDR2 YFSETQ. V was pared by 1 base and J by 6 bases, with 8 bases between. In nucleotides, the CDR3 is TGCGCCAGCAGCTTGATGAGCGGCGAGCAGTACTTC. Protein: CASSLMSGEQYF.

This clonotype was observed many times. The chain uses TRBV20-1 and TRBJ1-2; D might be TRBD1 (6 bases). The CDR3 totals 14 residues. From germline, CDR1 is DFQATT and CDR2 SNEGSKA (reference sequence). V lost 3 bases and J 4 bases, leaving 15 bases between the germline ends. The CDR3 sequence: CSARFRGWGYGYTF. The CDR3 DNA reads TGCAGTGCTAGGTTCAGGGGTTGGGGCTATGGCTACACCTTC.

Ten or more counts support this clonotype. J is TRBJ2-4 and V is TRBV3-1; TRBD1 is a possible D gene (6 bases). CDR1 and CDR2 from the germline V gene are LGHDT and YNNKEL (reference sequence). Trimming stripped 4 bases from V and 3 bases from J, with 7 bases between. The CDR3 covers 13 residues. CDR3 sequence reads: CASSPDSKNIQYF. DNA for the CDR3: TGTGCCAGCAGCCCGGACAGCAAAAACATTCAGTACTTC. The full variable domain, completed using reference TRBV3-1 and TRBJ2-4, is DTAVSQTPKYLVTQMGNDKSIKCEQNLGHDTMYWYKQDSKKFLKIMFSYNNKELIINETVPNRFSPKSPDKAHLNLHINSLELGDSAVYFCASSPDSKNIQYFGAGTRLSVL.

This clonotype has only a few counts. The rearrangement links TRBV14 to TRBJ2-2; D uncertain. V dropped 1 base and J dropped 5 bases, with 14 bases sitting between them. The germline gives CDR1 SGHDN, CDR2 FVKESK. The CDR3 is 16 residues long. The CDR3 region is CASSQVLYRTTGELFF. DNA of the CDR3: TGTGCCAGCAGCCAAGTGCTTTATAGGACGACCGGGGAGCTGTTTTTT.

This clonotype was detected many times. The genes are TRBV4-1 and TRBJ2-7, with 7 bases fitting TRBD2. The CDR3 sequence is 16 residues long. Germline V CDR1 and CDR2: MGHRA, YSYEKL. Trimming took 3 bases from V and 0 from J; bases not matched to a gene: 8. The CDR3 sequence is CASSHVLARSSYEQYF. The DNA for the CDR3 is TGCGCCAGCAGCCATGTACTAGCGAGGAGCTCCTACGAGCAGTACTTC.

This clonotype was picked up many times. The chain employs TRBV2 and TRBJ1-1; D is perhaps TRBD1 (6 bases). CDR1 and CDR2 (germline): SNHLY, FYNNEI. CDR3 size: 14 residues. Trimming shortened V by 7 bases and J by 4 bases, and 16 bases separated the two germline ends. The CDR3 nucleotides read TGTGCCAGCATCCCGGGGGGCAGTTCCACTGAAGCTTTCTTT. Protein sequence: CASIPGGSSTEAFF.

Comment on this clonotype: An end of the junction differs from the germline gene, which may be a read error. The V and J genes are TRBV6-5 and TRBJ2-5; D is perhaps TRBD2 (6 bases). The CDR3 consists of 15 residues. Germline CDR1 reads MNHEY; CDR2 reads SVGAGI. The CDR3 loop is CASSYSPTLGGDKSF. As DNA, the CDR3 is TGTGCCAGCAGTTACTCTCCAACCCTAGGAGGGGATAAGTCCTTC.

The chain has TRBV27 and TRBJ1-5, with 11 bases fitting TRBD1. Per germline, CDR1 MNHEY and CDR2 SMNVEV (reference sequence). After removal of 2 bases from V and 5 bases from J, the junction contained 5 bases not matched to a gene. This CDR3 has 16 amino acids. The CDR3 coding sequence is TGTGCCAGCAGTTTAGACCGGACAGGGGGCGATCAGCCCCAGCATTTT. The encoded protein is CASSLDRTGGDQPQHF.

This clonotype was recorded many times. The chain couples TRBV7-2 to TRBJ2-7; D might be TRBD1 or TRBD2, each matching 7 bases. V lost 5 bases to trimming and J lost 3 bases, with 17 bases between them. Germline CDR1 is SGHTA and CDR2 is FQGNSA. The CDR3 consists of 15 residues. The CDR3: CASSPQGGGSYEQYF. The CDR3 DNA reads as TGTGCCAGCAGCCCCCAGGGGGGGGGAAGCTACGAGCAGTACTTC. The full variable domain, its missing parts supplied by reference TRBV7-2 and TRBJ2-7, is GAGVSQSPSNKVTEKGKDVELRCDPISGHTALYWYRQSLGQGLEFLIYFQGNSAPDKSGLPSDRFSAERTGGSVSTLTIQRTQQEDSAVYLCASSPQGGGSYEQYFGPGTRLTVT.

In this sample, this clonotype turned up many times. The chain uses TRBV30 and TRBJ1-6; unclear D gene. The CDR3 has 15 residues. CDR1 is GTSNPN, CDR2 SVGIG, per germline (reference sequence). Trimming left V 2 bases short and J 0 bases short, with 8 bases between. Written as DNA, the CDR3 is TGTGCCTGGAGTTCGGATAGCTCCTATAATTCACCCCTCCACTTT. Amino acids: CAWSSDSSYNSPLHF.

This chain links TRBV6-1 with TRBJ1-6; TRBD1 aligns across 7 bases. CDR3 length equals 15 residues. The germline V gene encodes CDR1 MNHNS and CDR2 SASEGT. Trimming cost V 5 bases and J 3 bases; bases outside gene matches: 4. The CDR3 is CASSTRGNYNSPLHF. In nucleotides, the CDR3 is TGTGCCAGCAGTACCAGGGGGAACTATAATTCACCCCTCCACTTT.

In this sample, this clonotype turned up many times. This chain joins TRBV11-2 and TRBJ2-7; D possibly corresponds to TRBD1 (5 bases). Germline V gene lookup returns CDR1 SGHAT and CDR2 FQNNGV. V shed 0 bases and J shed 0 bases, with 15 bases lying between them. The CDR3 length is 17 residues. CDR3 coding DNA: TGTGCCAGCAGCTTAGATGGGGCCAGCACTTTCTCCTACGAGCAGTACTTC. Protein: CASSLDGASTFSYEQYF.

The rearrangement links TRBV29-1 to TRBJ1-2, with TRBD1 matching over 7 bases. The J segment lost 11 bases and the V segment lost 5 bases, leaving 5 bases of the junction unmatched. CDR3 size: 10 residues. Germline CDR1 reads SQVTM; CDR2 reads ANQGSEA. CDR3 sequence (DNA): TGCAGCGTTTCGGGACAGCGGTACACCTTC. Translation gives CSVSGQRYTF.

This clonotype was counted many times. The chain combines TRBV15 with TRBJ1-5, with D unclear. This CDR3 has 15 residues. V lost 0 bases and J 4 bases, leaving 10 bases between the germline ends. In germline, CDR1 is LNHNV, CDR2 YYDKDF (reference sequence). The CDR3 DNA sequence: TGTGCCACCAGCAGAGACCCAGGAGGAAATCAGCCCCAGCATTTT. Amino acids: CATSRDPGGNQPQHF.

This clonotype showed up just a few times. The V and J genes are TRBV20-1 and TRBJ2-7; 8 nucleotides match TRBD2. The CDR3 is 13 residues long. Germline CDR1 DFQATT, CDR2 SNEGSKA (reference sequence). Unmatched junction bases numbered 10, after V lost 5 bases and J lost 7 bases. The CDR3, as DNA: TGCAGTGCTCCGCCGGGCGGGAGGAGGGAGCAGTACTTC. Translating gives CSAPPGGRREQYF.

The chain employs TRBV29-1 and TRBJ2-7, with D tentatively TRBD1 or TRBD2 (6 bases each). V lost 5 bases and J lost 6, with 14 bases in between. This CDR3 region has 12 residues. Germline values: CDR1 SQVTM, CDR2 ANQGSEA. The CDR3 DNA reads TGCAGCGTTCCTGAGGGGGGCGGCGAGCAGTACTTC. Translated: CSVPEGGGEQYF.

The chain has TRBV2 and TRBJ1-2; D is possibly TRBD1 (5 bases). From germline, CDR1 is SNHLY and CDR2 FYNNEI. V was trimmed by 6 bases and J by 4 bases, leaving 12 bases between them. The CDR3 totals 13 residues. The CDR3 here is CASRDSGGYGYTF. The CDR3 DNA reads as TGTGCCAGCAGGGATTCGGGGGGCTATGGCTACACCTTC. Full variable domain (missing parts from reference TRBV2 and TRBJ1-2): EPEVTQTPSHQVTQMGQEVILRCVPISNHLYFYWYRQILGQKVEFLVSFYNNEISEKSEIFDDQFSVERPDGSNFTLKIRSTKLEDSAMYFCASRDSGGYGYTFGSGTRLTVV.

Many counts were recorded for this clonotype. One end of the junction is discordant with germline, which a read error may explain. The gene calls are TRBV20-1 and TRBJ2-5; D may be TRBD1 (6 bases). The germline V gene has CDR1 DFQATT and CDR2 SNEGSKA (reference sequence). This CDR3 is 14 amino acids long. CDR3 region: CSTRRDTVWETQYF. The CDR3 DNA is TGCAGTACTAGAAGGGACACCGTCTGGGAGACCCAGTACTTC.

This clonotype was detected ten times or more. The CDR3 region has the DNA TGTGCCACTACGGCCGACTATAATTCACCCCTCCACTTT. This gives the protein CATTADYNSPLHF. The rearrangement joins TRBV6-1 to TRBJ1-6; unclear D gene. V lost 10 bases to trimming and J lost 3 bases, with 10 bases between them. The CDR3 extends over 13 amino acids. The germline V gene encodes CDR1 MNHNS and CDR2 SASEGT.

On this clonotype itself: One base away lies a much larger clone, so this may be a sequencing read error. The chain uses TRBV28 and TRBJ2-7; possibly TRBD1 or TRBD2 for D (6 bases each). Per the germline V gene, CDR1 is MDHEN and CDR2 is SYDVKM. The CDR3 contains 13 residues. Written as DNA, the CDR3 is TGTGCCAGCAGTTTGCCGAACAGGGAGGAGCAGTGCTTC. It encodes CASSLPNREEQCF.

This clonotype was found many times. V gene TRBV6-1 combines with J gene TRBJ1-2, with 9 bases that match TRBD1. Trimming cost V 3 bases and J 3 bases; bases outside gene matches: 5. The germline CDR1 and CDR2 sequences are MNHNS and SASEGT. The CDR3 has 15 residues. The CDR3 DNA reads TGTGCCAGCAGTGACCGGGACAGGGATGACTATGGCTACACCTTC. Its protein is CASSDRDRDDYGYTF.

In its sample, this clonotype was seen many times. The rearrangement links TRBV6-2 or TRBV6-3 to TRBJ2-7, with a tentative D call TRBD2 (5 bases). Trimming took off 4 bases at V and 4 bases at J, with 8 bases between the two ends. CDR3 size: 12 residues. Per germline, CDR1 MNHEY and CDR2 SVGEGT. The CDR3 is CASSWGDYEQYF. Written as DNA, the CDR3 is TGTGCCAGCAGTTGGGGAGATTACGAGCAGTACTTC.

This clonotype was recorded many times. This chain links TRBV5-5 with TRBJ1-1; D is perhaps TRBD1 (5 bases). The V and J ends lost 2 bases and 4 bases respectively, with 6 bases between them. The germline gives CDR1 SGHKS, CDR2 YYEKEE (reference sequence). The CDR3 contains 12 residues. The CDR3 nucleotides read TGTGCCAGCAGCTTCAGGGCCACTGAAGCTTTCTTT. The encoded protein is CASSFRATEAFF. The entire variable domain, with the rest obtained from reference TRBV5-5 and TRBJ1-1, is as follows: DAGVTQSPTHLIKTRGQQVTLRCSPISGHKSVSWYQQVLGQGPQFIFQYYEKEERGRGNFPDRFSARQFPNYSSELNVNALLLGDSALYLCASSFRATEAFFGQGTRLTVV.